This paragraph covers one T cell receptor beta chain sequence. Antigen unknown. Reverse transcription used about 0.45 to 1 ug RNA and random hexamers. A single record per CDR3 protein comes from TCRdb applying MiXCR to the immunoSEQ multiplex PCR reads. This sample has about 120,000 distinct CDR3 sequences, with around 94% found just once. The sample belongs to a study of CD8 T cells in Susac syndrome. Regarding the study as a whole: In total CD8+ repertoires, under 20 Susac-specific public clones were detected, and CD8+ TEMRA repertoires contained 5 or 6. Maximal CD8+ clonal expansion in Susac was observed within TEMRA cells and among active patients.

Per the germline V gene, CDR1 is GTSNPN and CDR2 is SVGIG (reference sequence). CDR3 length: 14 residues. Trimming removed 0 bases at V and 8 bases at J, with 14 bases between. The clonotype originates from a human donor with Susac syndrome. What was sequenced was CD8+ T cells from PBMCs. The V gene is TRBV30, the J gene TRBJ2-1; perhaps TRBD1 as D (6 bases). CDR3 in DNA: TGTGCCTGGAGTGTAGCGGCAGGGGCACATGAGCAGTTCTTC. It yields the protein CAWSVAAGAHEQFF. Full variable domain (outside the CDR3, taken from reference TRBV30 and TRBJ2-1): SQTIHQWPATLVQPVGSPLSLECTVEGTSNPNLYWYRQAAGRGLQLLFYSVGIGQISSEVPQNLSASRPQDRQFILSSKKLLLSDSGFYLCAWSVAAGAHEQFFGPGTRLTVL.